The 14 T cell receptor beta chains below come from one sample, sequenced in a study of OX40 agonist ivuxolimab in advanced cancers. The data were produced by immunoSEQ multiplex PCR, yet TCRdb's version contains in-frame clones alone and is incomplete. The data contain around 70,000 clones, 81% of them seen just once; the ten biggest clones take up about 5%. Material: CD4+ or CD8+ T cells sorted from blood, obtained in a trial of the OX40 agonist ivuxolimab. All receptors derive from an adult with an advanced solid tumor such as melanoma, head and neck, liver or kidney cancer.

The chain is built from TRBV27 and TRBJ2-1; the D gene is possibly TRBD2 (6 bases). Trimming shortened V by 3 bases and J by 4 bases, and 16 bases separated the two germline ends. This CDR3 has 16 amino acids. Germline CDR1 reads MNHEY; CDR2 reads SMNVEV (reference sequence). The CDR3: CASSFYRGILYNEQFF. CDR3 sequence (DNA): TGTGCCAGCAGTTTTTATCGCGGGATCTTATACAATGAGCAGTTCTTC.

The chain has TRBV18 and TRBJ2-2; no definite D call. Trimming removed 3 bases at V and 5 bases at J, with 4 bases between. CDR3 length: 12 residues. Germline V CDR1 and CDR2: KGHSH, LQKENI. DNA for the CDR3: TGTGCCAGCTCACCGGAGACCGGGGAGCTGTTTTTT. Encoded protein: CASSPETGELFF.

The rearrangement uses TRBV5-4 and TRBJ1-2, with 7 positions matching TRBD1. The CDR3 covers 14 residues. CDR1 and CDR2 from the germline V gene are SGHNT and YYREEE (reference sequence). Trimming at V came to 2 bases and at J to 4 bases, leaving 5 bases not matched to a gene. In DNA, the CDR3 is TGTGCCAGCAGCTTACAGGGGACTGGCTATGGCTACACCTTC. Translation: CASSLQGTGYGYTF.

The V and J genes are TRBV7-6 and TRBJ1-1; TRBD1 is a possible D gene (5 bases). Germline V gene data show CDR1 as SGHVS and CDR2 as FNYEAQ. The CDR3 has 16 residues. Trimming took off 0 bases at V and 1 base at J, with 12 bases between the two ends. CDR3 nucleotides: TGTGCCAGCAGCTTAGCGATTGGGGGTCAGAACACTGAAGCTTTCTTT. Translation gives CASSLAIGGQNTEAFF.

The chain is built from TRBV19 and TRBJ1-5; unclear D gene. With 8 bases removed from V and 0 bases from J, the gap between germline ends came to 14 bases. Germline V gene data show CDR1 as LNHDA and CDR2 as SQIVND (reference sequence). The CDR3 length is 15 residues. The CDR3 reads CASSRQTNSNQPQHF. Here the CDR3 DNA reads TGTGCCAGTTCTCGACAAACTAATAGCAATCAGCCCCAGCATTTT.

V is TRBV30 and J is TRBJ1-3; D gene ambiguous. The CDR3 extends over 13 amino acids. Germline V CDR1 and CDR2: GTSNPN, SVGIG (reference sequence). The V end lost 8 bases, the J end lost 2 bases, and 13 bases lay between the germline ends. Written as DNA, the CDR3 is TGTGCCCACGGAAGGGTACCTGGAAACACCATATATTTT. This codes for CAHGRVPGNTIYF.

The chain employs TRBV4-1 and TRBJ2-7; perhaps TRBD2 as D (6 bases). Germline CDR1 MGHRA, CDR2 YSYEKL. V was clipped by 1 base and J by 6 bases, with 13 bases between them. The CDR3 sequence is 14 residues long. CDR3 DNA sequence: TGCGCCAGCAGCCAAGGCCGCGGGAAAGGCGAGCAGTACTTC. Protein sequence: CASSQGRGKGEQYF.

This chain links TRBV7-2 with TRBJ2-7; TRBD2 is a possible D gene (5 bases). V lost 2 bases and J 0 bases, leaving 11 bases between the germline ends. CDR1 and CDR2 (germline): SGHTA, FQGNSA. The CDR3 spans 15 residues. The CDR3 bases are TGTGCCAGCAGCTTATATCCGGACTTCTCCTACGAGCAGTACTTC. Translated, it gives CASSLYPDFSYEQYF.

The CDR3 nucleotides are TGCGCCAGCAGCCAAGATGGGGGGGGGTTTTACTATGGCTACACCTTC. It specifies CASSQDGGGFYYGYTF. The rearrangement uses TRBV4-1 and TRBJ1-2; D is perhaps TRBD1 (5 bases). CDR1 is MGHRA and CDR2 is YSYEKL in the germline V gene. V lost 0 bases to trimming and J lost 3 bases, with 14 bases between them. This CDR3 has 16 amino acids.

The CDR3 loop reads CATSFGPPDTQYF. The CDR3 coding sequence is TGTGCCACCAGCTTTGGCCCCCCAGATACGCAGTATTTT. The V gene is TRBV15, the J gene TRBJ2-3; D call uncertain. Trimming removed 5 bases at V and 4 bases at J, with 10 bases between. The germline V gene has CDR1 LNHNV and CDR2 YYDKDF (reference sequence). The length of the CDR3 is 13 residues.

The J gene is TRBJ1-1, the V gene TRBV6-5, with 7 positions matching TRBD1. Trimming cost V 7 bases and J 1 base; bases outside gene matches: 6. The length of the CDR3 is 14 residues. Germline V gene sequence: CDR1 MNHEY, CDR2 SVGAGI. CDR3 DNA sequence: TGTGCCAGCAATCGAAGACAGGGGAACACTGAAGCTTTCTTT. Protein sequence: CASNRRQGNTEAFF.

The chain carries TRBV11-2 and TRBJ1-1, with 10 bases that match TRBD1. From germline, CDR1 is SGHAT and CDR2 FQNNGV. The trim removed 3 bases at V and 7 bases at J, leaving 5 bases unmatched. The CDR3 contains 14 residues. CDR3 coding DNA: TGTGCCAGCAGCTTCGGGTGGGACAGGGGTGAAGCTTTCTTT. Its translation: CASSFGWDRGEAFF.

This chain connects TRBV6-4 to TRBJ2-1; D is possibly TRBD2 (7 bases). Germline CDR1 MRHNA, CDR2 SNTAGT. CDR3 size: 15 residues. V was cut by 2 bases and J by 8 bases, with 16 bases left in between. The CDR3 sequence: CASSDVWGGIDEQFF. The CDR3 coding sequence is TGTGCCAGCAGTGACGTGTGGGGGGGCATCGATGAGCAGTTCTTC.

The J gene is TRBJ1-2, the V gene TRBV5-1, with TRBD1 matching over 10 bases. Germline trimming cut 4 bases from V and 5 bases from J; bases unmatched to any gene: 17. The CDR3 has 18 amino acids. The germline V gene has CDR1 SGHRS and CDR2 YFSETQ. Here the CDR3 reads CASSPRTGTGVFRYGYTF. DNA of the CDR3: TGCGCCAGCAGCCCTCGAACCGGGACAGGGGTCTTCCGGTATGGCTACACCTTC. The variable domain in full, completed from reference TRBV5-1 and TRBJ1-2, reads KAGVTQTPRYLIKTRGQQVTLSCSPISGHRSVSWYQQTPGQGLQFLFEYFSETQRNKGNFPGRFSGRQFSNSRSEMNVSTLELGDSALYLCASSPRTGTGVFRYGYTFGSGTRLTVV.